These 5 T cell receptor beta chains were sequenced from one sample in a study of blood T cell repertoires in COVID-19. The table came from immunoSEQ multiplex PCR; TCRdb's copy has only in-frame clones and leaves some out. The data contain roughly 250,000 clones, more than 75% of them singletons. Sequences were obtained from PBMCs or T cells enriched from blood (not recorded which). All receptors come from a woman aged 35 to 49 with acute COVID-19.

V gene TRBV6-2 or TRBV6-3 combines with J gene TRBJ2-2, with D maybe TRBD1 (5 bases). The CDR3 is 14 residues long. Per the germline V gene, CDR1 is MNHEY and CDR2 is SVGEGT. V was pared by 8 bases and J by 6 bases, with 16 bases between. The CDR3 DNA follows: TGTGCCAGCCGTTTGTGGGAAGGGGCCGGGGAGCTGTTTTTT. Residues: CASRLWEGAGELFF.

The J gene is TRBJ1-4, the V gene TRBV6-1; the match to TRBD1 covers 12 bases. The CDR3 has 17 amino acids. The trim removed 2 bases at V and 8 bases at J, leaving 9 bases unmatched. Germline CDR1 reads MNHNS; CDR2 reads SASEGT. In nucleotides, the CDR3 is TGTGCCAGCAGTGAACGTTGGGGACAGGGGGCGAGGGAAAAACTGTTTTTT. Encoded protein: CASSERWGQGAREKLFF.

The genes are TRBV28 and TRBJ1-2; a possible D gene is TRBD1 (5 bases). Germline assignment: CDR1 MDHEN and CDR2 SYDVKM. The CDR3 runs 13 residues. V was trimmed by 3 bases and J by 7 bases, leaving 12 bases between them. CDR3 sequence (DNA): TGTGCCAGCAGTTTTCGGGGGGGGATTGGCTACACCTTC. Translated: CASSFRGGIGYTF.

This rearrangement joins TRBV2 to TRBJ2-7, with 10 nucleotides matching TRBD1. The CDR3 length is 15 residues. J was trimmed by 5 bases and V by 5 bases; bases with no gene match: 9. From germline, CDR1 is SNHLY and CDR2 FYNNEI. The CDR3 protein is CASSPGQGFFNEQYF. The CDR3 DNA follows: TGTGCCAGCAGTCCGGGACAGGGGTTTTTTAACGAGCAGTACTTC.

The V and J genes are TRBV19 and TRBJ1-2; possibly TRBD1 for D (6 bases). With 3 bases removed from V and 5 bases from J, the gap between germline ends came to 13 bases. Germline CDR1 is LNHDA and CDR2 is SQIVND (reference sequence). The CDR3 is made up of 14 amino acids. CDR3 sequence reads: CASSISNRDYGYTF. The DNA for the CDR3 is TGTGCCAGTAGTATCTCGAACAGGGATTATGGCTACACCTTC. Full variable domain (remainder filled in from reference TRBV19 and TRBJ1-2): DGGITQSPKYLFRKEGQNVTLSCEQNLNHDAMYWYRQDPGQGLRLIYYSQIVNDFQKGDIAEGYSVSREKKESFPLTVTSAQKNPTAFYLCASSISNRDYGYTFGSGTRLTVV.